The 9 T cell receptor beta chains reported below all come from one sample, sequenced in a study of T cells after yellow fever vaccination. TCRdb itself ran the 5' RACE reads through MiXCR, one entry per CDR3 protein. Of 250,000 to 400,000 distinct CDR3 sequences in the sample, around 4.4% are singletons; the top ten hold roughly a fifth. Here the sequenced sample was PBMCs, taken 15 days after the yellow fever booster vaccination. These TCRs come from a man in his late teens or twenties who received the YFV17D yellow fever vaccine.

This clonotype was recorded at least ten times. The V call is TRBV4-2, the J call TRBJ2-3, with 7 bases aligning to TRBD2. Looked up from germline, CDR1 is LGHNA and CDR2 is YNFKEQ. The CDR3 runs 17 residues. V was pared by 3 bases and J by 5 bases, with 14 bases of the junction left unmatched. The CDR3 DNA reads as TGTGCCAGCAGCCACCCCCTCGGGCGGGGGAACATAGATACGCAGTATTTT. Protein product: CASSHPLGRGNIDTQYF.

CDR3 region: CASGLVSRGLRVGNQPQHF. The CDR3 DNA is TGTGCTAGTGGTTTGGTAAGCCGGGGCCTCCGGGTGGGCAATCAGCCCCAGCATTTT. This sequence joins TRBV12-5 and TRBJ1-5; TRBD1 is a possible D gene (5 bases). The ends were cut back, 0 bases at V and 2 bases at J, with 20 bases in the middle. Germline assignment: CDR1 LGHNT and CDR2 FRNRAP. CDR3 size: 19 residues.

This clonotype was detected many times. This sequence joins TRBV7-2 and TRBJ2-1; D unclear. V lost 7 bases and J 0 bases, leaving 7 bases between the germline ends. This CDR3 region has 13 residues. CDR1 is SGHTA and CDR2 is FQGNSA in the germline V gene. The CDR3 sequence: CASTQYSYNEQFF. The CDR3 DNA sequence: TGTGCCAGCACGCAGTACTCCTACAATGAGCAGTTCTTC.

This rearrangement joins TRBV7-2 to TRBJ2-1; the D is unclear. Trimming took 0 bases from V and 6 from J, leaving 3 bases between them. The CDR3 spans 12 residues. CDR1 is SGHTA, CDR2 FQGNSA, per germline. The CDR3, as DNA: TGTGCCAGCAGCTTAGCCTTCAATGAGCAGTTCTTC. Amino acids: CASSLAFNEQFF.

This clonotype was counted a few times. This chain joins TRBV27 and TRBJ2-1; possibly TRBD1 or TRBD2 for D (5 bases each). The CDR3 contains 14 residues. Per germline, CDR1 MNHEY and CDR2 SMNVEV (reference sequence). V lost 6 bases and J lost 4, with 13 bases in between. CDR3 in DNA: TGTGCCAGCAGCCCCCTGGGGGTTTACAATGAGCAGTTCTTC. Translating it yields CASSPLGVYNEQFF.

This clonotype has only a few counts. The rearrangement uses TRBV5-1 and TRBJ2-7, with D possibly called TRBD1 or TRBD2 (5 bases each). CDR3 length: 14 amino acids. V shed 4 bases and J shed 2 bases, with 13 bases lying between them. In germline, CDR1 is SGHRS, CDR2 YFSETQ. DNA for the CDR3: TGCGCCAGCAGCACCGAAGGGACGGCCTACGAGCAGTACTTC. Its translation is CASSTEGTAYEQYF.

This clonotype was seen more than once but under ten times. V usage is TRBV6-2 or TRBV6-3 and J usage is TRBJ1-1; TRBD1 aligns across 12 bases. The V gene's germline CDR1 is MNHEY and CDR2 SVGEGT. The CDR3 totals 17 residues. The V gene end was trimmed by 2 bases and the J gene end by 0 bases; junction bases not matched to a gene: 4. In nucleotides, the CDR3 is TGTGCCAGCAGTTACCCGGGACAGGGGGCCATGAACACTGAAGCTTTCTTT. It is translated as CASSYPGQGAMNTEAFF.

This clonotype was observed many times. This rearrangement joins TRBV6-2 or TRBV6-3 to TRBJ2-5; TRBD2 matches 8 bases. Trimming took 7 bases from V and 5 from J; bases not matched to a gene: 12. The CDR3 runs to 15 residues. Germline V CDR1 and CDR2: MNHEY, SVGEGT. The CDR3: CASTHGRLAIETQYF. The CDR3 coding sequence is TGTGCCAGCACTCACGGGAGACTAGCGATCGAGACCCAGTACTTC.

At least ten counts were recorded for this clonotype. The rearrangement uses TRBV20-1 and TRBJ1-4; the D gene is possibly TRBD1 (5 bases). Germline V gene lookup returns CDR1 DFQATT and CDR2 SNEGSKA (reference sequence). This CDR3 has 18 residues. The V end was cut by 6 bases, the J end by 3 bases, with 26 bases between. The CDR3 DNA sequence: TGCAGTGCAGCCTGGACATCCGGGACCCTTAGGGCTAATGAAAAACTGTTTTTT. Translated, it gives CSAAWTSGTLRANEKLFF.